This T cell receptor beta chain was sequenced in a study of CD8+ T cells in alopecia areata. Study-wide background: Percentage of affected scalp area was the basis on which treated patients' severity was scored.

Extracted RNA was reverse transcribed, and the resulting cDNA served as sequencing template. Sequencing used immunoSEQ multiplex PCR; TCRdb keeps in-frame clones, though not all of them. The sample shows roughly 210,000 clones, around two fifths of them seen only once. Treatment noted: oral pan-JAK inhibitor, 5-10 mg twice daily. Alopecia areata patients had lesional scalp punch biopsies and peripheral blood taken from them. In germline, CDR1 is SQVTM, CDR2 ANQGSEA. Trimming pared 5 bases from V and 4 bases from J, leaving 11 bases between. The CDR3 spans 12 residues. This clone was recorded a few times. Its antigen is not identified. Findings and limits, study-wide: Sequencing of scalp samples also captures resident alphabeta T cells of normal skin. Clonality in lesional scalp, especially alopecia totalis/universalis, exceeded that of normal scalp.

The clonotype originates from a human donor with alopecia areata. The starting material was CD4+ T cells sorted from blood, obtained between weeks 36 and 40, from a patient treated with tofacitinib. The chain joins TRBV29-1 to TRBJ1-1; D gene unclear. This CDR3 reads CSVLARGTEAFF. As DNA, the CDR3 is TGCAGCGTTTTAGCCAGAGGCACTGAAGCTTTCTTT.